The clone carrying this T cell receptor (beta chain) occurred many times. The antigen is undetermined. As part of library construction, unique molecular identifiers were attached to individual cDNA molecules. TCRdb ran MiXCR on the 5' RACE reads and lists one entry per CDR3 protein. This sample has roughly 41,000 distinct CDR3 sequences; 5% to 6.5% occur once, and the top ten carry 25% to 30%. This sample is drawn from a study of early T cells in non-severe SARS-CoV-2 infection. Study results and limitations: Database matching using VDJdb favored anti-spike CD8 responses, with private and CD4 specificities left missing.

The CDR3 has 16 residues. V was pared by 8 bases and J by 0 bases, with 19 bases between. Germline V gene lookup returns CDR1 MNHNS and CDR2 SASEGT. This receptor was taken from an adult who was a healthcare worker with PCR-confirmed SARS-CoV-2 infection or an uninfected control (not recorded which). What was sequenced was whole blood. The chain uses TRBV6-1 and TRBJ1-2; D uncertain. The CDR3 loop reads CASDPDEWIPNYGYTF. The CDR3 DNA reads TGTGCCAGCGACCCCGACGAATGGATTCCTAACTATGGCTACACCTTC.